These T cell receptor beta chains were read from a single sample in a study of T cell repertoires in cytomegalovirus infection. TCRdb processed the reads anew with MiXCR; each CDR3 protein has one entry. The profile shows roughly 300,000 distinct CDR3 sequences, over 7.5% of them singletons. Material for sequencing was PBMCs. All receptors come from a human donor in good health (CMV status not recorded). Some clones in this sample may be carry-over from other donors' samples. CDR3s include the opening cysteine and the closing phenylalanine or tryptophan. D genes are given only for firm matches. For some rows the clone size is stated as once, few or many, or as a class when expanded; others skip it.

cdr3_nt cdr3_aa j_call d_call v_call clone_size
TGTGCCAGCAGTTACTCAACTAGCGGGGGGGCTAATGAGCAGTTCTTC CASSYSTSGGANEQFF TRBJ2-1 TRBD2 TRBV6-2/TRBV6-3 many
TGCGCCAGCAGCCAAGCGTTGGGGGGGCAAGTGAACACCATATATTTT CASSQALGGQVNTIYF TRBJ1-3 . TRBV4-3 .
TGTGCCAGCAGCTTAAGTACGACTTACAATGAGCAGTTCTTC CASSLSTTYNEQFF TRBJ2-1 . TRBV7-2 many
TGCAGCGTTGGGGTAACCGCAGGGGAGACCCAGTACTTC CSVGVTAGETQYF TRBJ2-5 . TRBV29-1 few
TGTGCCAGCAGCTTTGTACAGGGCAACAATCAGCCCCAGCATTTT CASSFVQGNNQPQHF TRBJ1-5 . TRBV2 many
TGTGCCAGCAGTGAATACGGAAATCAGCCCCAGCATTTT CASSEYGNQPQHF TRBJ1-5 . TRBV2 .
TGTGCCAGCAGTGAAGCTTGGGATCTATCGGCTCCCCGCTACACCTTC CASSEAWDLSAPRYTF TRBJ1-2 . TRBV6-1 few
TGTGCCAGTAGTATTGTGGGATTGAACACTGAAGCTTTCTTT CASSIVGLNTEAFF TRBJ1-1 . TRBV19 .
TGTGCCAGCAGGGAACGTTCGGCCAAAAACATTCAGTACTTC CASRERSAKNIQYF TRBJ2-4 . TRBV25-1 .
TGTGCCAGCACCACTCCCAGGAACACTGAAGCTTTCTTT CASTTPRNTEAFF TRBJ1-1 . TRBV28 .
TGTGCCAGCTCACTTACTATAGCCGCTGAAGCTTTCTTT CASSLTIAAEAFF TRBJ1-1 . TRBV18 few
TGTGCCAGCAGTTATCTGGGACTAGCGGGAGAGGCCCAGTACTTC CASSYLGLAGEAQYF TRBJ2-5 TRBD2 TRBV2 .
TGTGCCAGCAGTTTACAGAGTTTTTTCAATGAGCAGTTCTTC CASSLQSFFNEQFF TRBJ2-1 . TRBV6-8 .
TGTGCCATCAGTGAACCGAGGGCTAGCGGGATCAATGAGCAGTTCTTC CAISEPRASGINEQFF TRBJ2-1 TRBD2 TRBV10-3 many
TGTGCCAGCACCATTAAAGGGCGGACTGAAGCTTTCTTT CASTIKGRTEAFF TRBJ1-1 . TRBV12-3/TRBV12-4 .
TGTGCCAGCAGCCCACGAGGGCGACTCCAGGGTATCGAGCAGTACTTC CASSPRGRLQGIEQYF TRBJ2-7 . TRBV6-2/TRBV6-3 few
TGTGCCAGCAGCCACCCAGGGGGTCGGGGAGCTTTCTTT CASSHPGGRGAFF TRBJ1-1 TRBD1 TRBV14 few
TGTGCCAGCAGCTCGACAGGGACCGTGGGCAATGAGCAGTTCTTC CASSSTGTVGNEQFF TRBJ2-1 TRBD1 TRBV7-3 .
TGTGCCAGCAGTGTAGCGGGAGGGCCAAGCACAGATACGCAGTATTTT CASSVAGGPSTDTQYF TRBJ2-3 TRBD2 TRBV7-2 many
TGTGCCATCAGCCAGGGGAACACCGGGGAGCTGTTTTTT CAISQGNTGELFF TRBJ2-2 . TRBV10-3 .